This T cell receptor beta chain was sequenced during a study of blood T cell repertoires in COVID-19. This CDR3 contains 12 residues. Trimming took off 4 bases at V and 4 bases at J, with 8 bases between the two ends. Germline-derived CDR1 and CDR2 are SGHDT and YYEEEE. The assay was immunoSEQ multiplex PCR, and TCRdb's table has in-frame clones only and misses some. The sample consists of about 110,000 clones, 88% of them appearing once. Source material: peripheral blood. This clonotype was sampled from a human donor in a cohort sampled during active COVID-19. J is TRBJ1-1 and V is TRBV5-6; TRBD1 might be the D (6 bases). The CDR3 loop is CASSIGGTEAFF. CDR3 in DNA: TGTGCCAGCAGCATAGGGGGCACTGAAGCTTTCTTT.